Presented here are 7 T cell receptor beta chains from one specimen sequenced in a study of blood T cell repertoires in COVID-19. The assay was immunoSEQ multiplex PCR, and TCRdb's table has in-frame clones only and misses some. The table includes about 140,000 clones, approximately 80% detected once. Sequencing used peripheral blood. The receptors were sampled from a woman of 80 years or more with active or convalescent COVID-19.

The chain joins TRBV2 to TRBJ2-3, with TRBD2 matching 13 bases. The CDR3 spans 14 residues. Germline V lookup: CDR1 SNHLY, CDR2 FYNNEI. Trimming cost V 6 bases and J 5 bases; bases outside gene matches: 2. CDR3 in amino acids: CASRGLAGLDTQYF. The CDR3 coding sequence is TGTGCCAGCAGGGGACTAGCGGGGCTAGATACGCAGTATTTT.

V is TRBV14 and J is TRBJ1-1, with TRBD1 matching 7 bases. This CDR3 has 18 residues. V shed 0 bases and J 0 bases; nucleotides not matched to a gene: 10. Germline CDR1 SGHDN, CDR2 FVKESK. The CDR3 nucleotides are TGTGCCAGCAGCCAAGACTTCAGGGGGTCAACCCTGAACACTGAAGCTTTCTTT. Translated, it gives CASSQDFRGSTLNTEAFF.

This chain's CDR3 is CASSAQVQESPLHF. The DNA for the CDR3 is TGTGCCAGCAGCGCCCAGGTACAAGAATCACCCCTCCACTTT. V usage is TRBV9 and J usage is TRBJ1-6, with D hard to call. This CDR3 is 14 amino acids long. CDR1 SGDLS and CDR2 YYNGEE come from the germline V gene. Deletions cut 3 bases from V and 10 bases from J, with 14 bases between. Drawing the rest from reference TRBV9 and TRBJ1-6, the complete variable domain is DSGVTQTPKHLITATGQRVTLRCSPRSGDLSVYWYQQSLDQGLQFLIQYYNGEERAKGNILERFSAQQFPDLHSELNLSSLELGDSALYFCASSAQVQESPLHFGNGTRLTVT.

The gene calls are TRBV29-1 and TRBJ2-7; 10 bases are a match to TRBD1. The length of the CDR3 is 12 residues. In germline, CDR1 is SQVTM, CDR2 ANQGSEA. With V trimmed by 7 bases and J by 4 bases, 4 bases remained unmatched. The CDR3, as DNA: TGCAGCGGGGGACAGGGGTTGTACGAGCAGTACTTC. Protein sequence: CSGGQGLYEQYF.

The chain links TRBV2 to TRBJ2-7; maybe TRBD1 (6 bases). This CDR3 is 17 amino acids long. V was trimmed by 3 bases and J by 1 base, leaving 19 bases between them. Looked up from germline, CDR1 is SNHLY and CDR2 is FYNNEI. The CDR3 sequence: CASSDGQRLSFSYEQYF. Here the CDR3 DNA reads TGTGCCAGCAGTGATGGACAGCGCCTTTCCTTTTCCTACGAGCAGTACTTC.

V and J are TRBV5-6 and TRBJ2-1, with 8 positions matching TRBD1. The CDR3 covers 17 residues. J was trimmed by 9 bases and V by 2 bases; bases with no gene match: 16. The germline V gene encodes CDR1 SGHDT and CDR2 YYEEEE. CDR3 loop: CASSLLPSPGGFGEQFF. CDR3 DNA: TGTGCCAGCAGCTTATTGCCCTCGCCAGGGGGCTTCGGTGAGCAGTTCTTC.

This clone was seen only a few times. J is TRBJ1-4 and V is TRBV4-2; D gene ambiguous. Trimming shortened V by 0 bases and J by 5 bases, and 7 bases separated the two germline ends. The CDR3 contains 14 residues. In germline, CDR1 is LGHNA, CDR2 YNFKEQ. The CDR3: CASSQDLQNEKLFF. Written as DNA, the CDR3 is TGTGCCAGCAGCCAAGATCTTCAGAATGAAAAACTGTTTTTT.